These 20 T cell receptor beta chains share one sample of origin, sequenced in a study of glioma-infiltrating T cells. Using RNA template, CDR3s of TCR alpha and beta were amplified with iRepertoire arm-PCR. TCRdb recomputed calls from the multiplex PCR reads with MiXCR, one row per CDR3 protein. The sample lists approximately 190,000 distinct CDR3 sequences, around 30% occurring once. Material: glioma tissue, nonneoplastic brain tissue, or PBMCs (not recorded which). All receptors derive from a human donor with low-grade glioma or glioblastoma, undergoing nonglioma brain surgery, or in good health (not recorded which).

In this sample, this clonotype turned up many times. J is TRBJ1-1 and V is TRBV5-1; possible D gene TRBD1, 5 bases. Germline V gene lookup returns CDR1 SGHRS and CDR2 YFSETQ. Trimming removed 0 bases from V and 5 bases from J, with 11 bases in between. There are 14 residues in the CDR3. CDR3 in DNA: TGCGCCAGCAGCTTGGGGCAGGGTGGTACTGAAGCTTTCTTT. Translating gives CASSLGQGGTEAFF.

This clonotype turned up a few times. The chain links TRBV2 to TRBJ1-5, with D unresolved. The V end lost 6 bases, the J end lost 3 bases, and 15 bases lay between the germline ends. This CDR3 spans 15 amino acids. Germline V gene sequence: CDR1 SNHLY, CDR2 FYNNEI. CDR3 in DNA: TGTGCCAGCAGCGCCACCGACACCTTCAATCAGCCCCAGCATTTT. Its protein is CASSATDTFNQPQHF.

Ten or more counts support this clonotype. The V gene is TRBV20-1, the J gene TRBJ2-3, with D perhaps matching TRBD1 (6 bases). This CDR3 is 14 amino acids long. The V end lost 4 bases, the J end lost 0 bases, and 11 bases lay between the germline ends. Germline V gene data show CDR1 as DFQATT and CDR2 as SNEGSKA (reference sequence). The CDR3 spells CSAKGTRSTDTQYF. CDR3 coding DNA: TGCAGTGCTAAGGGGACAAGAAGCACAGATACGCAGTATTTT.

This clonotype was seen many times. The V call is TRBV5-8, the J call TRBJ1-1; D is uncertain. From germline, CDR1 is SGHTS and CDR2 YDEGEE. This CDR3 is built from 13 residues. V was pared by 0 bases and J by 0 bases, with 3 bases between. The CDR3 protein is CASSLVMNTEAFF. CDR3 bases: TGTGCCAGCAGCTTGGTGATGAACACTGAAGCTTTCTTT.

This clonotype came up a few times. The J gene is TRBJ2-7, the V gene TRBV19; possible D gene TRBD2, 6 bases. Germline CDR1 and CDR2: LNHDA and SQIVND (reference sequence). Trimming removed 2 bases from V and 1 base from J, with 9 bases in between. CDR3 length equals 14 residues. CDR3 coding DNA: TGTGCCAGTAGTATAAGGCGGGATTCCTACGAGCAGTACTTC. Its protein product is CASSIRRDSYEQYF.

The table lists this clonotype with many counts. The genes are TRBV7-2 and TRBJ2-5; D remains ambiguous. Deletions cut 1 base from V and 2 bases from J, with 8 bases between. The V gene's germline CDR1 is SGHTA and CDR2 FQGNSA. The CDR3 runs to 14 residues. CDR3 residues: CASSLVVRQETQYF. CDR3 bases: TGTGCCAGCAGCTTAGTCGTCAGACAAGAGACCCAGTACTTC.

CDR3 sequence: CASSVDREYNEQFF. The CDR3 bases are TGTGCCAGCAGCGTAGATAGGGAGTACAATGAGCAGTTCTTC. The rearrangement joins TRBV9 to TRBJ2-1; TRBD2 is a possible D gene (5 bases). V was pared by 0 bases and J by 4 bases, with 8 bases between. Germline V CDR1 and CDR2: SGDLS, YYNGEE. The CDR3 totals 14 residues. The full variable domain, in which reference TRBV9 and TRBJ2-1 provide the parts outside the CDR3, is DSGVTQTPKHLITATGQRVTLRCSPRSGDLSVYWYQQSLDQGLQFLIQYYNGEERAKGNILERFSAQQFPDLHSELNLSSLELGDSALYFCASSVDREYNEQFFGPGTRLTVL.

Only a few counts were recorded for this clonotype. This chain joins TRBV5-1 and TRBJ1-1; 10 nucleotides agree with TRBD1. There are 14 residues in the CDR3. Trimming took 3 bases from V and 4 from J; bases not matched to a gene: 3. Germline values: CDR1 SGHRS, CDR2 YFSETQ. DNA for the CDR3: TGCGCCAGCAGCTATGGGACAGGGGCCACTGAAGCTTTCTTT. Amino acid sequence: CASSYGTGATEAFF.

This clonotype was counted at least ten times. J is TRBJ2-7 and V is TRBV4-2; D is unresolved. Germline V gene lookup returns CDR1 LGHNA and CDR2 YNFKEQ. The CDR3 consists of 15 residues. V lost 0 bases, J lost 3 bases, and 12 bases lay in between. The CDR3 loop reads CASSQEADLFYEQYF. CDR3 DNA: TGTGCCAGCAGCCAAGAGGCGGACCTCTTCTACGAGCAGTACTTC.

This clonotype was seen at least ten times. The genes are TRBV19 and TRBJ1-1; TRBD1 is a possible D gene (5 bases). In germline, CDR1 is LNHDA, CDR2 SQIVND (reference sequence). V was shortened by 4 bases and J by 5 bases, with 11 bases between the two germline ends. The CDR3 loop spans 13 amino acids. The CDR3 DNA is TGTGCCAGTAGTACTGACAGCGGGACTGAAGCTTTCTTT. This gives the protein CASSTDSGTEAFF.

This clonotype was seen ten or more times. The CDR3 nucleotides are TGTGCCAGCAGCAGGACAGGGGAGCGGTACGAGCAGTACTTC. Translation gives CASSRTGERYEQYF. The chain is built from TRBV7-2 and TRBJ2-7, with TRBD1 matching over 9 bases. There are 14 residues in the CDR3. The germline CDR1 and CDR2 sequences are SGHTA and FQGNSA. J was trimmed by 4 bases and V by 5 bases; bases with no gene match: 6.

In this sample, this clonotype turned up many times. The genes are TRBV7-9 and TRBJ2-3; D remains unclear. The CDR3 is 14 amino acids. Germline CDR1 is SEHNR and CDR2 is FQNEAQ (reference sequence). With 0 bases removed from V and 2 bases from J, the gap between germline ends came to 6 bases. The CDR3, as DNA: TGTGCCAGCAGCTTAGCGTCGGTCACAGATACGCAGTATTTT. Translating gives CASSLASVTDTQYF.

Regarding this clonotype: This may be a read error: a much more frequent sequence differs by one nucleotide. This chain uses TRBV7-2 with TRBJ2-2; 8 bases fit TRBD1. The CDR3 covers 15 residues. The junction had 1 base not matched to a gene; V was cut back by 3 bases and J by 1 base. From germline, CDR1 is SGHTA and CDR2 FQGNSA. The CDR3 sequence is CASSFGQGNTGELFF. The CDR3 coding sequence is TGTGCCAGCAGCTTCGGACAGGGGAACACCGGGGAGCTGTTTTTT. The variable domain in full, completed from reference TRBV7-2 and TRBJ2-2, reads GAGVSQSPSNKVTEKGKDVELRCDPISGHTALYWYRQSLGQGLEFLIYFQGNSAPDKSGLPSDRFSAERTGGSVSTLTIQRTQQEDSAVYLCASSFGQGNTGELFFGEGSRLTVL.

This clonotype has ten or more counts. This chain joins TRBV20-1 and TRBJ2-1; 12 bases align to TRBD2. The CDR3 is 15 residues long. Germline values: CDR1 DFQATT, CDR2 SNEGSKA (reference sequence). The V gene end was trimmed by 0 bases and the J gene end by 5 bases; junction bases not matched to a gene: 2. This chain's CDR3 is CSARDLAGGHNEQFF. The CDR3 nucleotides are TGCAGTGCTAGAGATCTAGCGGGAGGGCACAATGAGCAGTTCTTC.

This clonotype was detected only once. This sequence may be a read error, since a much larger clone differs from it by one base. This chain joins TRBV18 and TRBJ1-3; no firm D call. The CDR3 has 15 residues. V shed 3 bases and J shed 0 bases, with 9 bases lying between them. CDR1 is KGHSH and CDR2 is LQKENI in the germline V gene. CDR3 residues: CASSPGRRSGNTIYF. In nucleotides, the CDR3 is TGTGCCAGCTCACCGGGTAGACGCTCTGGAAACACCATATATTTT.

The chain carries TRBV19 and TRBJ2-1, with 7 positions matching TRBD2. The CDR3 runs 13 residues. Losses at the gene ends were 3 bases for V and 9 bases for J; bases not matched to a gene: 5. The germline V gene encodes CDR1 LNHDA and CDR2 SQIVND (reference sequence). The CDR3 DNA is TGTGCCAGTAGTATCCTGGGGGAGGGTGAGCAGTTCTTC. Protein sequence: CASSILGEGEQFF. The variable domain in full, with the rest retrieved from reference TRBV19 and TRBJ2-1, is DGGITQSPKYLFRKEGQNVTLSCEQNLNHDAMYWYRQDPGQGLRLIYYSQIVNDFQKGDIAEGYSVSREKKESFPLTVTSAQKNPTAFYLCASSILGEGEQFFGPGTRLTVL.

V and J are TRBV30 and TRBJ1-5; D uncertain. V lost 0 bases and J lost 4, with 10 bases in between. Germline assignment: CDR1 GTSNPN and CDR2 SVGIG (reference sequence). The CDR3 spans 14 residues. CDR3 residues: CAWSVGARNQPQHF. In nucleotides, the CDR3 is TGTGCCTGGAGTGTAGGAGCGAGGAATCAGCCCCAGCATTTT.

Ten or more counts support this clonotype. The J gene is TRBJ2-7, the V gene TRBV6-6; 10 nucleotides agree with TRBD1. The CDR3 is 15 amino acids. Trimming removed 0 bases from V and 8 bases from J; junction bases left unmatched: 7. The germline V gene encodes CDR1 MNHNY and CDR2 SVGAGI (reference sequence). CDR3 protein: CASSYSGQGRWKQYF. In nucleotides, the CDR3 is TGTGCCAGCAGTTACTCGGGACAGGGGCGGTGGAAGCAGTACTTC.

As for this clonotype: Possible read error: a much larger clone is one base away. The CDR3 bases are TGTGCCAGTACTATGGGCAATCAGCCCCAGCATTTT. This translates into CASTMGNQPQHF. The chain links TRBV19 to TRBJ1-5, with D hard to call. The CDR3 spans 12 residues. V was shortened by 7 bases and J by 2 bases, with 6 bases between the two germline ends. CDR1 and CDR2 (germline): LNHDA, SQIVND (reference sequence). Based on the CDR3 plus reference TRBV19 and TRBJ1-5, the full variable domain is DGGITQSPKYLFRKEGQNVTLSCEQNLNHDAMYWYRQDPGQGLRLIYYSQIVNDFQKGDIAEGYSVSREKKESFPLTVTSAQKNPTAFYLCASTMGNQPQHFGDGTRLSIL.

Details on this clonotype: A single base separates this from a much larger clone, so it may be a read error. This sequence joins TRBV3-1 and TRBJ2-7; D is perhaps TRBD1 or TRBD2 (6 bases each). Germline CDR1 is LGHDT and CDR2 is YNNKEL (reference sequence). The CDR3 is 14 residues long. The CDR3 here is CANSRLSRGREQYF. Here the CDR3 DNA reads TGTGCCAACAGCCGCCTCAGTCGGGGGCGGGAGCAGTACTTC.